Each of the 24 T cell receptor beta chains below was sequenced from the same sample in a study of T cells in Graves' hyperthyroidism and ophthalmopathy. The investigators amplified TCR beta CDR3 regions from RNA transcripts. Primed by the HTBI set, a first-round RT-PCR was run on the TCR CDR3. TCRdb redid the calling of the multiplex PCR reads with MiXCR, one entry per CDR3 protein. The table records hundreds of thousands of distinct CDR3 sequences, roughly 15% of them present only once. Sequencing was carried out using blood. The receptors here all came from a woman aged 45-65 years with Graves' ophthalmopathy.

This chain links TRBV20-1 with TRBJ2-1; possibly TRBD1 for D (6 bases). In germline, CDR1 is DFQATT, CDR2 SNEGSKA (reference sequence). This CDR3 has 13 amino acids. V was cut by 6 bases and J by 4 bases, with 13 bases left in between. CDR3 sequence reads: CSASYREYNEQFF. The CDR3 DNA reads TGCAGTGCGTCGTACAGGGAGTACAATGAGCAGTTCTTC.

Ten or more counts support this clonotype. The V and J genes are TRBV9 and TRBJ1-2, with D tentatively TRBD1 (5 bases). Trimming shortened V by 2 bases and J by 3 bases, and 11 bases separated the two germline ends. The CDR3 is made up of 14 amino acids. Germline CDR1 SGDLS, CDR2 YYNGEE. The CDR3 loop is CASSVGSGHYGYTF. DNA of the CDR3: TGTGCCAGCAGCGTTGGTTCAGGGCACTATGGCTACACCTTC.

This clonotype was seen a few times. This chain joins TRBV9 and TRBJ2-2, with 10 bases aligning to TRBD2. The V gene's germline CDR1 is SGDLS and CDR2 YYNGEE. The CDR3 has 17 residues. V gave up 2 bases and J gave up 5 bases; unmatched junction bases: 9. The CDR3: CASSVWSSGSGTGELFF. The CDR3 DNA is TGTGCCAGCAGCGTCTGGTCTAGCGGGAGCGGTACCGGGGAGCTGTTTTTT.

This clonotype was picked up a small number of times. The chain is built from TRBV20-1 and TRBJ2-2; 10 positions agree with TRBD2. The germline V gene has CDR1 DFQATT and CDR2 SNEGSKA (reference sequence). The CDR3 consists of 15 residues. Unmatched junction bases numbered 2, after V lost 4 bases and J lost 0 bases. The CDR3 loop reads CSAKRGGPNTGELFF. As DNA, the CDR3 is TGCAGTGCTAAGCGGGGGGGGCCGAACACCGGGGAGCTGTTTTTT.

This chain uses TRBV20-1 with TRBJ2-2, with 8 nucleotides matching TRBD2. The CDR3 loop spans 15 amino acids. V dropped 2 bases and J dropped 4; count of bases not matched to a gene: 6. Germline V gene sequence: CDR1 DFQATT, CDR2 SNEGSKA (reference sequence). The CDR3 DNA reads as TGCAGTGCTAGACAGCGGGGGCCGGGCACCGGGGAGCTGTTTTTT. This gives the protein CSARQRGPGTGELFF.

This clonotype was observed at least ten times. The chain carries TRBV7-9 and TRBJ2-3; maybe TRBD2 (5 bases). Trimming shortened V by 2 bases and J by 4 bases, and 7 bases separated the two germline ends. CDR1 is SEHNR, CDR2 FQNEAQ, per germline (reference sequence). This CDR3 is built from 13 residues. CDR3 protein: CASSLLAADTQYF. CDR3 bases: TGTGCCAGCAGCTTACTAGCCGCAGATACGCAGTATTTT. The variable domain in full, with the rest retrieved from reference TRBV7-9 and TRBJ2-3, is DTGVSQNPRHKITKRGQNVTFRCDPISEHNRLYWYRQTLGQGPEFLTYFQNEAQLEKSRLLSDRFSAERPKGSFSTLEIQRTEQGDSAMYLCASSLLAADTQYFGPGTRLTVL.

This clonotype was detected many times. The chain recombines TRBV27 with TRBJ2-3, with 11 bases lining up with TRBD2. This CDR3 contains 15 residues. J lost 2 bases, V lost 6 bases, and 4 bases had no gene match. The germline CDR1 and CDR2 sequences are MNHEY and SMNVEV (reference sequence). CDR3 in amino acids: CASSRLAGNTDTQYF. The CDR3 DNA follows: TGTGCCAGCAGCAGACTAGCGGGAAACACAGATACGCAGTATTTT.

Concerning this clonotype: An end of the junction does not agree with germline; a read error may underlie this. The CDR3 loop is CASSWGGTSPNDLKVF. CDR3 sequence (DNA): TGTGCCAGCAGTTGGGGGGGAACATCCCCTAACGATTTGAAGGTCTTC. The chain recombines TRBV28 with TRBJ1-2, with D perhaps TRBD1 (5 bases). The CDR3 runs 16 residues. Germline CDR1 is MDHEN and CDR2 is SYDVKM.

The sample holds one count of this clonotype. The V call is TRBV5-1, the J call TRBJ1-6; D is unresolved. CDR1 SGHRS and CDR2 YFSETQ come from the germline V gene. Trimming removed 4 bases from V and 2 bases from J, with 13 bases in between. The CDR3 is made up of 16 amino acids. The DNA of the CDR3 is TGCGCCAGCAGCAGTCCAAGGGTGGCCTATAATTCACCCCTCCACTTT. Its translation is CASSSPRVAYNSPLHF.

This clonotype was seen repeatedly, ten times or more. The chain carries TRBV7-9 and TRBJ2-3, with 11 bases aligning to TRBD1. Germline CDR1 SEHNR, CDR2 FQNEAQ (reference sequence). The CDR3 spans 18 residues. V shed 1 base and J 3 bases; nucleotides not matched to a gene: 9. The CDR3 spells CASSLDLGTGGLTDTQYF. CDR3 in DNA: TGTGCCAGCAGCTTAGACCTCGGGACAGGGGGACTGACAGATACGCAGTATTTT.

For this clonotype: Germline is not matched at one junction end, which may reflect a read error. The chain recombines TRBV14 with TRBJ2-7; 9 bases match TRBD1. The CDR3 contains 15 residues. Germline CDR1 is SGHDN and CDR2 is FVKESK. The CDR3 loop reads CVSSQAGTGKYEQYF. The CDR3 region has the DNA TGTGTCAGCAGCCAGGCCGGGACAGGGAAGTACGAGCAGTACTTC.

This clonotype occurred many times. The CDR3 protein is CASNPDRADEKLFF. CDR3 nucleotides: TGTGCCAGCAACCCGGACAGGGCTGACGAAAAACTGTTTTTT. The chain joins TRBV2 to TRBJ1-4; TRBD1 aligns across 8 bases. The CDR3 contains 14 residues. The ends lost 7 bases at V and 8 bases at J; junction bases unmatched: 9. The germline V gene has CDR1 SNHLY and CDR2 FYNNEI.

Ten or more counts support this clonotype. This rearrangement joins TRBV5-1 to TRBJ1-2; D gene uncertain. V dropped 0 bases and J dropped 2 bases, with 11 bases sitting between them. The CDR3 covers 15 residues. Germline V gene sequence: CDR1 SGHRS, CDR2 YFSETQ. CDR3 in amino acids: CASSLADGWNYGYTF. CDR3 DNA: TGCGCCAGCAGCTTGGCCGACGGATGGAACTATGGCTACACCTTC.

This clonotype appeared a single time. The genes are TRBV19 and TRBJ2-2; 8 bases agree with TRBD1. This CDR3 contains 16 residues. Germline V CDR1 and CDR2: LNHDA, SQIVND (reference sequence). V lost 3 bases, J lost 4 bases, and 7 bases stayed unmatched. This CDR3 reads CASSIFAGQATGELFF. In DNA, the CDR3 is TGTGCCAGTAGTATTTTTGCGGGACAGGCCACCGGGGAGCTGTTTTTT. Complete variable domain (other parts from reference TRBV19 and TRBJ2-2): DGGITQSPKYLFRKEGQNVTLSCEQNLNHDAMYWYRQDPGQGLRLIYYSQIVNDFQKGDIAEGYSVSREKKESFPLTVTSAQKNPTAFYLCASSIFAGQATGELFFGEGSRLTVL.

This clonotype was picked up many times. V gene TRBV20-1 combines with J gene TRBJ2-2; 7 bases are a match to TRBD1. The V gene end was trimmed by 4 bases and the J gene end by 1 base; junction bases not matched to a gene: 6. This CDR3 has 15 amino acids. In germline, CDR1 is DFQATT, CDR2 SNEGSKA (reference sequence). CDR3 residues: CSATGQIKNTGELFF. CDR3 DNA sequence: TGCAGTGCTACGGGACAGATTAAGAACACCGGGGAGCTGTTTTTT.

Only a few counts were recorded for this clonotype. This chain's CDR3 is CAISESLAEETQYF. The CDR3 coding sequence is TGTGCCATCAGTGAGTCCCTAGCGGAAGAGACCCAGTACTTC. V usage is TRBV10-3 and J usage is TRBJ2-5, with 7 bases aligning to TRBD2. Per germline, CDR1 ENHRY and CDR2 SYGVKD. V lost 0 bases, J lost 3 bases, and 1 base stayed unmatched. The CDR3 runs to 14 residues.

This clonotype occurred many times. This CDR3 reads CASSVTGGSRTEAFF. The DNA for the CDR3 is TGTGCCAGTAGTGTGACAGGGGGCTCCCGCACTGAAGCTTTCTTT. This rearrangement joins TRBV19 to TRBJ1-1; TRBD1 aligns across 10 bases. Looked up from germline, CDR1 is LNHDA and CDR2 is SQIVND (reference sequence). CDR3 length: 15 residues. With 5 bases clipped from V and 4 bases from J, the junction kept 7 bases outside the gene matches.

This clonotype was counted a few times. The chain is built from TRBV20-1 and TRBJ1-1; 7 positions match TRBD1. The germline V gene encodes CDR1 DFQATT and CDR2 SNEGSKA (reference sequence). V lost 0 bases and J lost 4; bases outside the gene matches: 8. The CDR3 has 15 amino acids. CDR3 protein: CSARDLTGRTTEAFF. Here the CDR3 DNA reads TGCAGTGCTAGAGATCTGACAGGGAGAACCACTGAAGCTTTCTTT.

The chain joins TRBV25-1 to TRBJ1-2; 7 nucleotides agree with TRBD1. The germline V gene encodes CDR1 MGHDK and CDR2 SYGVNS. Germline trimming cut 2 bases from V and 8 bases from J; bases unmatched to any gene: 11. The CDR3 loop spans 15 amino acids. Here the CDR3 reads CASSEQGERVRGYTF. The CDR3 nucleotides read TGTGCCAGCAGTGAACAGGGGGAAAGGGTGAGGGGCTACACCTTC.

This clonotype was recorded many times. The gene calls are TRBV27 and TRBJ2-1; D is undetermined. Germline V gives CDR1 MNHEY, CDR2 SMNVEV (reference sequence). The ends were cut back, 5 bases at V and 0 bases at J, with 11 bases in the middle. The length of the CDR3 is 15 residues. The CDR3 DNA sequence: TGTGCCAGCAGTAAGCCGGGCCTCTCCTACAATGAGCAGTTCTTC. Translating it yields CASSKPGLSYNEQFF.

In its sample, this clonotype was seen many times. The chain combines TRBV30 with TRBJ2-1; 8 positions agree with TRBD1. CDR1 and CDR2 (germline): GTSNPN, SVGIG (reference sequence). The V gene end was trimmed by 3 bases and the J gene end by 0 bases; junction bases not matched to a gene: 4. This CDR3 contains 15 residues. CDR3 sequence (DNA): TGTGCCTGGAGCCAGGGGGCGAGCTCCTACAATGAGCAGTTCTTC. It encodes CAWSQGASSYNEQFF.

At least ten counts were recorded for this clonotype. The gene calls are TRBV3-1 and TRBJ1-2; D might be TRBD1 (6 bases). Per germline, CDR1 LGHDT and CDR2 YNNKEL (reference sequence). Trimming removed 4 bases at V and 3 bases at J, with 21 bases between. The CDR3 totals 17 residues. The CDR3 region has the DNA TGTGCCAGCAGCCCGCAGTTGGGGGCCAAGGTGGACTATGGCTACACCTTC. It encodes CASSPQLGAKVDYGYTF.

This clonotype came up a few times. The chain combines TRBV5-5 with TRBJ2-7, with 11 bases identical to TRBD2. The junction had 5 bases not matched to a gene; V was cut back by 6 bases and J by 3 bases. Per the germline V gene, CDR1 is SGHKS and CDR2 is YYEKEE (reference sequence). CDR3 size: 14 residues. The CDR3 coding sequence is TGTGCCAGCACCGTGACTAGCGGGAACTACGAGCAGTACTTC. Protein: CASTVTSGNYEQYF. The full variable domain, its missing parts supplied by reference TRBV5-5 and TRBJ2-7, is DAGVTQSPTHLIKTRGQQVTLRCSPISGHKSVSWYQQVLGQGPQFIFQYYEKEERGRGNFPDRFSARQFPNYSSELNVNALLLGDSALYLCASTVTSGNYEQYFGPGTRLTVT.

This clonotype has at least ten counts. The chain is built from TRBV30 and TRBJ2-1; D might be TRBD1 (6 bases). The CDR3 has 15 residues. CDR1 is GTSNPN, CDR2 SVGIG, per germline (reference sequence). V was pared by 0 bases and J by 0 bases, with 9 bases between. Here the CDR3 reads CAWSVDRSSYNEQFF. The CDR3 region has the DNA TGTGCCTGGAGTGTAGACAGGAGCTCCTACAATGAGCAGTTCTTC. Filled out from reference TRBV30 and TRBJ2-1, the complete variable domain reads SQTIHQWPATLVQPVGSPLSLECTVEGTSNPNLYWYRQAAGRGLQLLFYSVGIGQISSEVPQNLSASRPQDRQFILSSKKLLLSDSGFYLCAWSVDRSSYNEQFFGPGTRLTVL.